This TCR beta chain was captured by sequencing in a study of patients and donors after allogeneic stem cell transplantation. TCRdb reprocessed the RT-PCR reads via MiXCR and lists one record per CDR3 protein. The sample lists some 90,000 distinct CDR3 sequences; around 48% were seen once. Sequencing was carried out using blood, either unsorted or a sorted T cell fraction (not recorded which). The origin of this receptor is a human donor who was either an allogeneic HSCT recipient or a stem cell or donor lymphocyte infusion donor (not recorded which). It is not recorded whose cells these are; they may come from a transplant donor.

The CDR3 sequence is CASSSRPPPSSGNTIYF. In nucleotides, the CDR3 is TGCGCCAGCAGCTCCCGGCCTCCACCTAGCTCTGGAAACACCATATATTTT. This chain links TRBV5-1 with TRBJ1-3; no clear D. Germline lookup yields CDR1 SGHRS and CDR2 YFSETQ. There are 17 residues in the CDR3. V gave up 3 bases and J gave up 0 bases, with 16 bases separating them.